This T cell receptor beta chain was captured in a study of cytomegalovirus exposure and HLA in healthy donors. The CDR3 is 13 amino acids. In germline, CDR1 is SNHLY, CDR2 FYNNEI. Trimming at V came to 8 bases and at J to 4 bases, leaving 6 bases not matched to a gene. PCR employed 60 Vbeta and 13 Jbeta primers. Sequenced by immunoSEQ multiplex PCR; TCRdb stores in-frame clones only, minus some. The table includes over 150,000 clones, more than 75% detected once. This clonotype was sampled from a woman in her 50s in good health and CMV-seropositive. The sequencing sample was made of PBMCs. The V gene is TRBV2, the J gene TRBJ1-2, with TRBD1 identical over 8 bases. The CDR3 DNA reads as TGTGCCAGCTCCACAGGGGGAGGCTATGGCTACACCTTC. It codes for CASSTGGGYGYTF.